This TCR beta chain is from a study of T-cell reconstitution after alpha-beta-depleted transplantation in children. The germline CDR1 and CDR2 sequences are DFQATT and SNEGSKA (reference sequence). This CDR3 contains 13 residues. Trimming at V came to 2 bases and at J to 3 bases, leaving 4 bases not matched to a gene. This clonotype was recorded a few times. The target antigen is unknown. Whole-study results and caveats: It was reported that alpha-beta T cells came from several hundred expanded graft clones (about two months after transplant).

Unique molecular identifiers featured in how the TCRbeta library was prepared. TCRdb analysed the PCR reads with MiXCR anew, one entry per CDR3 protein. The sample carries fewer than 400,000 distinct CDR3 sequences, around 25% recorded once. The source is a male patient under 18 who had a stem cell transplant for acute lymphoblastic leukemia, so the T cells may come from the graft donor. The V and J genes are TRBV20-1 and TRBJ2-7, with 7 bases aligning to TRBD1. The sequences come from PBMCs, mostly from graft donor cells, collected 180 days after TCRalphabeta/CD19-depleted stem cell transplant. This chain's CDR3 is CSARSTGNYEQYF. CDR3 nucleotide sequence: TGCAGTGCTAGATCGACAGGGAACTACGAGCAGTACTTC.